Each of the 28 T cell receptor beta chains below was sequenced from the same sample in a study of T cell responses to AZD1222 COVID-19 vaccine. Method: immunoSEQ multiplex PCR; TCRdb's copy keeps in-frame clones and lacks some. Of some 88,000 clones listed, under 95% were seen once; the top ten hold roughly 5.4%. Source: peripheral blood, taken on day 0 of AZD1222 vaccination. The receptors here all came from an adult in good health.

The chain couples TRBV28 to TRBJ2-3; D is unresolved. CDR1 is MDHEN, CDR2 SYDVKM, per germline. The V and J ends lost 6 bases and 6 bases respectively, with 13 bases between them. The CDR3 length is 13 residues. The CDR3 DNA follows: TGTGCCAGCAGCAAAGATGTAGGGGATACGCAGTATTTT. Amino acid sequence: CASSKDVGDTQYF.

The chain has TRBV5-4 and TRBJ2-1; 7 bases line up with TRBD2. CDR1 and CDR2 (germline): SGHNT, YYREEE (reference sequence). V shed 0 bases and J 8 bases; nucleotides not matched to a gene: 2. This CDR3 comprises 13 residues. The CDR3 loop is CASSLGGSDEQFF. The CDR3 DNA sequence: TGTGCCAGCAGCTTGGGCGGGAGTGATGAGCAGTTCTTC.

The CDR3 DNA reads as TGTGCCAGCAGCCTACGGGACAGGGGGCGATTATTGAACTATGGCTACACCTTC. Translation gives CASSLRDRGRLLNYGYTF. The chain employs TRBV5-8 and TRBJ1-2; TRBD1 aligns across 12 bases. The junction had 12 bases not matched to a gene; V was cut back by 4 bases and J by 2 bases. This CDR3 region has 18 residues. Germline values: CDR1 SGHTS, CDR2 YDEGEE.

CDR3 region: CASSVDRGRDGYTF. The CDR3 nucleotides are TGTGCCAGCAGTGTCGACAGGGGCAGGGATGGCTACACCTTC. The J gene is TRBJ1-2, the V gene TRBV2; 8 nucleotides agree with TRBD1. Germline lookup yields CDR1 SNHLY and CDR2 FYNNEI. CDR3 length equals 14 residues. Trimming removed 4 bases from V and 6 bases from J; junction bases left unmatched: 7.

Turning to this clone: A read error may produce the germline difference seen at one junction end. The chain employs TRBV4-2 and TRBJ2-3; 7 nucleotides line up with TRBD2. Germline V CDR1 and CDR2: LGHNA, YNFKEQ. The CDR3 runs 11 residues. Here the CDR3 DNA reads TGTGCCAGCAGCGGCATCCGTGGGACTAAATTT. Translated, it gives CASSGIRGTKF.

This clone was seen once. The chain links TRBV7-9 to TRBJ2-5; no clear D gene. The CDR3 extends over 13 amino acids. From germline, CDR1 is SEHNR and CDR2 FQNEAQ (reference sequence). V shed 0 bases and J shed 1 base, with 3 bases lying between them. In nucleotides, the CDR3 is TGTGCCAGCAGCTTAGCCATCCAAGAGACCCAGTACTTC. As protein: CASSLAIQETQYF.

The rearrangement links TRBV12-3 or TRBV12-4 to TRBJ2-5; a possible D gene is TRBD2 (6 bases). The CDR3 totals 13 residues. Deletions cut 3 bases from V and 5 bases from J, with 10 bases between. CDR3 nucleotides: TGTGCCAGCAGTTTCTTGGGGAGGGAGACCCAGTACTTC. Protein sequence: CASSFLGRETQYF.

The genes are TRBV1 and TRBJ2-7; TRBD2 is taken as the D call from the table, unchecked against the DNA. TRBV1 is deemed a pseudogene. The CDR3 spans 17 residues. The CDR3 reads CTSSLRGLDPISYEQYF. CDR3 nucleotide sequence: TGCACCAGCAGCCTAAGAGGGCTAGACCCTATCTCCTACGAGCAGTACTTC.

This sequence joins TRBV12-5 and TRBJ2-7; 10 positions agree with TRBD2. J lost 2 bases, V lost 1 base, and 8 bases had no gene match. The CDR3 extends over 17 amino acids. The germline CDR1 and CDR2 sequences are LGHNT and FRNRAP. CDR3 protein: CASGLDAGLADTYEQYF. In DNA form, the CDR3 reads TGTGCTAGTGGTTTGGACGCAGGACTAGCGGATACCTACGAGCAGTACTTC.

The chain links TRBV28 to TRBJ2-1, with 11 bases matching TRBD2. V lost 5 bases to trimming and J lost 4 bases; unmatched junction nucleotides: 4. The CDR3 spans 15 residues. Germline CDR1 and CDR2: MDHEN and SYDVKM. The CDR3 protein is CASSPGTSGYNEQFF. Written as DNA, the CDR3 is TGTGCCAGCAGTCCCGGGACTAGCGGATACAATGAGCAGTTCTTC. The full variable domain, in which reference TRBV28 and TRBJ2-1 provide the parts outside the CDR3, is DVKVTQSSRYLVKRTGEKVFLECVQDMDHENMFWYRQDPGLGLRLIYFSYDVKMKEKGDIPEGYSVSREKKERFSLILESASTNQTSMYLCASSPGTSGYNEQFFGPGTRLTVL.

The CDR3 spells CASLLATENYGYTF. Here the CDR3 DNA reads TGTGCCTCACTCCTGGCGACAGAGAACTATGGCTACACCTTC. The chain is built from TRBV11-3 and TRBJ1-2; D may be TRBD1 (5 bases). Germline CDR1 reads SGHNT; CDR2 reads YENEEA. The CDR3 spans 14 residues. V was cut by 11 bases and J by 2 bases, with 18 bases left in between.

The rearrangement joins TRBV2 to TRBJ1-1, with D maybe TRBD1 (6 bases). V was shortened by 4 bases and J by 1 base, with 16 bases between the two germline ends. The CDR3 extends over 16 amino acids. Germline V gene data show CDR1 as SNHLY and CDR2 as FYNNEI. CDR3 nucleotides: TGTGCCAGCAGTGTCTCGGGACATAAGCGGAACACTGAAGCTTTCTTT. This codes for CASSVSGHKRNTEAFF.

This rearrangement joins TRBV28 to TRBJ2-3, with D tentatively TRBD1 (7 bases). Germline loops: CDR1 MDHEN, CDR2 SYDVKM. The CDR3 sequence is 18 residues long. The V and J ends lost 5 bases and 1 base respectively, with 22 bases between them. The CDR3 DNA is TGTGCCAGCAGTCCGTCCCCTGGGACAGCGGGTGGCACAGATACGCAGTATTTT. Residues: CASSPSPGTAGGTDTQYF.

The J gene is TRBJ1-1, the V gene TRBV3-1 (or the pseudogene TRBV3-2), with D tentatively TRBD1 (6 bases). The CDR3 totals 16 residues. The germline CDR1 and CDR2 sequences are LGHDT and YNNKEL (reference sequence). The V end lost 4 bases, the J end lost 3 bases, and 18 bases lay between the germline ends. The CDR3 DNA is TGTGCCAGCAGCCGCGGGGGGGGCACACCTTACACTGAAGCTTTCTTT. As protein: CASSRGGGTPYTEAFF.

The chain employs TRBV5-1 and TRBJ2-7; D unresolved. The germline V gene has CDR1 SGHRS and CDR2 YFSETQ. Trimming pared 4 bases from V and 6 bases from J, leaving 17 bases between. CDR3 length: 14 amino acids. CDR3 sequence reads: CASSPRAVLGEQYF. CDR3 DNA sequence: TGCGCCAGCAGCCCACGAGCTGTCCTCGGCGAGCAGTACTTC.

This chain links TRBV5-1 with TRBJ1-2; no clear D gene. Germline CDR1 and CDR2: SGHRS and YFSETQ. V lost 0 bases and J 3 bases, leaving 12 bases between the germline ends. The CDR3 is made up of 15 amino acids. CDR3 in amino acids: CASSLGVGVDYGYTF. The CDR3 DNA sequence: TGCGCCAGCAGCTTGGGAGTAGGAGTTGACTATGGCTACACCTTC.

The chain couples TRBV7-3 to TRBJ2-1; a possible D gene is TRBD1 (6 bases). From germline, CDR1 is SGHTA and CDR2 FQGTGA. The CDR3 loop spans 17 amino acids. V dropped 5 bases and J dropped 6 bases, with 23 bases sitting between them. The CDR3 region has the DNA TGTGCCAGCAGCCCAGGGGCGCTACGGTTTCGGGGCAATGAGCAGTTCTTC. It is translated as CASSPGALRFRGNEQFF. Supplemented by reference TRBV7-3 and TRBJ2-1, the full variable domain reads GAGVSQTPSNKVTEKGKYVELRCDPISGHTALYWYRQSLGQGPEFLIYFQGTGAADDSGLPNDRFFAVRPEGSVSTLKIQRTERGDSAVYLCASSPGALRFRGNEQFFGPGTRLTVL.

This chain links TRBV19 with TRBJ1-5, with D possibly matching TRBD1 (5 bases). In germline, CDR1 is LNHDA, CDR2 SQIVND (reference sequence). Trimming removed 0 bases from V and 4 bases from J, with 13 bases in between. This CDR3 has 16 residues. For the CDR3, the DNA is TGTGCCAGTAGTATAGATGACAGAGTTTGGAATCAGCCCCAGCATTTT. Residues: CASSIDDRVWNQPQHF.

This chain connects TRBV25-1 to TRBJ2-7; 8 bases match TRBD1. The CDR3 is 13 amino acids. Germline lookup yields CDR1 MGHDK and CDR2 SYGVNS. The J segment lost 2 bases and the V segment lost 10 bases, leaving 7 bases of the junction unmatched. In nucleotides, the CDR3 is TGTGCCACCAGCACAGGGGGGACCTACGAGCAGTACTTC. Translation gives CATSTGGTYEQYF.

This sequence joins TRBV19 and TRBJ2-5; 10 bases are a match to TRBD1. V lost 5 bases to trimming and J lost 5 bases; unmatched junction nucleotides: 5. CDR1 and CDR2 from the germline V gene are LNHDA and SQIVND (reference sequence). This CDR3 has 14 amino acids. CDR3 sequence reads: CASSSPDRGETQYF. The CDR3 nucleotides are TGTGCCAGTAGTTCTCCGGACAGGGGGGAGACCCAGTACTTC.

The chain uses TRBV6-5 and TRBJ2-1; D perhaps matches TRBD2 (5 bases). Trimming left V 2 bases short and J 2 bases short, with 10 bases between. The CDR3 covers 15 residues. Germline V gene sequence: CDR1 MNHEY, CDR2 SVGAGI. The CDR3 reads CASSYSGGTYNEQFF. CDR3 nucleotide sequence: TGTGCCAGCAGTTACAGCGGTGGAACCTACAATGAGCAGTTCTTC.

V and J are TRBV11-2 and TRBJ2-1, with 7 bases lining up with TRBD2. V shed 3 bases, J shed 7 bases, and the junction held 9 bases outside the gene matches. The length of the CDR3 is 15 residues. The germline V gene encodes CDR1 SGHAT and CDR2 FQNNGV. The CDR3 DNA sequence: TGTGCCAGCAGCTTTCATGCGGGAGCTCGGAATGAGCAGTTCTTC. Its protein is CASSFHAGARNEQFF.

The chain uses TRBV25-1 and TRBJ2-7, with TRBD1 as a possible D gene (5 bases). Trimming took off 4 bases at V and 7 bases at J, with 8 bases between the two ends. The CDR3 consists of 11 residues. Germline CDR1 and CDR2: MGHDK and SYGVNS. CDR3 loop: CASSGYREQYF. CDR3 in DNA: TGTGCCAGCAGTGGGTACAGGGAGCAGTACTTC.

The chain uses TRBV6-2 or TRBV6-3 and TRBJ2-2, with unresolved D. The CDR3 has 16 amino acids. V gave up 2 bases and J gave up 4 bases, with 14 bases separating them. CDR1 is MNHEY, CDR2 SVGEGT, per germline. The CDR3 DNA reads TGTGCCAGCAGTTACCCGCCAGGTTCTGTCACCGGGGAGCTGTTTTTT. Translating it yields CASSYPPGSVTGELFF.

The chain joins TRBV5-1 to TRBJ1-5; 7 positions agree with TRBD1. Trimming at V came to 4 bases and at J to 6 bases, leaving 7 bases not matched to a gene. Germline CDR1 and CDR2: SGHRS and YFSETQ. This CDR3 has 14 residues. In DNA form, the CDR3 reads TGCGCCAGCAGCCTAGAAACAGGGGTTCAGCCCCAGCATTTT. Translated: CASSLETGVQPQHF.

This chain uses TRBV25-1 with TRBJ2-5, with D perhaps matching TRBD1 (5 bases). This CDR3 has 13 amino acids. The V and J ends lost 1 base and 4 bases respectively, with 7 bases between them. The germline gives CDR1 MGHDK, CDR2 SYGVNS. The CDR3 reads CASSESGSETQYF. For the CDR3, the DNA is TGTGCCAGCAGTGAATCAGGGTCAGAGACCCAGTACTTC.

The chain recombines TRBV30 with TRBJ1-1; D possibly corresponds to TRBD1 (6 bases). The CDR3 sequence is 13 residues long. V shed 3 bases and J shed 2 bases, with 10 bases lying between them. Germline CDR1 GTSNPN, CDR2 SVGIG (reference sequence). The CDR3 region is CAWSTGRNTEAFF. CDR3 bases: TGTGCCTGGAGCACAGGGAGAAACACTGAAGCTTTCTTT.

The chain combines TRBV5-8 with TRBJ2-5; possible D gene TRBD1, 5 bases. The germline V gene has CDR1 SGHTS and CDR2 YDEGEE. Trimming stripped 0 bases from V and 0 bases from J, with 9 bases between. This CDR3 has 15 residues. The CDR3 spells CASSLGQGNQETQYF. CDR3 DNA: TGTGCCAGCAGCTTGGGCCAGGGTAACCAAGAGACCCAGTACTTC.